A selection of T cell receptor beta chains follows, all from one sample in a study of blood T cell repertoires in COVID-19. The data were produced by immunoSEQ multiplex PCR, yet TCRdb's version contains in-frame clones alone and is incomplete. The profile shows 200,000 to 250,000 clones, more than 80% of them singletons. Sequencing was done on a sample of PBMCs or T cells enriched from blood (not recorded which). The receptors come from a middle-aged man who had recovered from COVID-19. Each CDR3 is given with its conserved first and last residue. Fields, in order: clone size, V gene, J gene, D gene, CDR3 protein, CDR3 DNA. D genes are given only for firm matches. Clone sizes are given selectively: once, few, many, or a class where the clone is expanded.

clone_size: .
v_call: TRBV11-2
j_call: TRBJ2-5
d_call: .
cdr3_aa: CASSLNLGGSGQETQYF
cdr3_nt: TGTGCCAGCAGCTTAAATCTCGGGGGTAGCGGACAAGAGACCCAGTACTTC

clone_size: once
v_call: TRBV7-9
j_call: TRBJ2-2
d_call: .
cdr3_aa: CASSLELVDGELFF
cdr3_nt: TGTGCCAGCAGCTTAGAACTAGTAGACGGGGAGCTGTTTTTT

clone_size: few
v_call: TRBV13
j_call: TRBJ1-1
d_call: TRBD1
cdr3_aa: CASSSIKGDRTEAFF
cdr3_nt: TGTGCCAGCAGCTCAATTAAGGGGGACAGGACTGAAGCTTTCTTT

clone_size: .
v_call: TRBV7-9
j_call: TRBJ1-3
d_call: .
cdr3_aa: CASSPGFSNSYSGNTIYF
cdr3_nt: TGTGCCAGCAGCCCGGGATTTAGCAATTCCTACTCTGGAAACACCATATATTTT

clone_size: few
v_call: TRBV12-3/TRBV12-4
j_call: TRBJ2-1
d_call: TRBD1
cdr3_aa: CASSFSGGDEQFF
cdr3_nt: TGTGCCAGCAGTTTTTCAGGGGGTGATGAGCAGTTCTTC

clone_size: .
v_call: TRBV5-1
j_call: TRBJ2-7
d_call: .
cdr3_aa: CASSWSQGGEQYF
cdr3_nt: TGCGCCAGCAGCTGGAGTCAGGGGGGCGAGCAGTACTTC

clone_size: .
v_call: TRBV5-1
j_call: TRBJ1-6
d_call: TRBD1
cdr3_aa: CASSFLDRGHSPLHF
cdr3_nt: TGCGCCAGCAGCTTTCTTGACAGGGGCCATTCACCCCTCCACTTT

clone_size: .
v_call: TRBV5-1
j_call: TRBJ1-6
d_call: .
cdr3_aa: CASSFEGPWRSLHF
cdr3_nt: TGCGCCAGCAGCTTTGAGGGCCCCTGGCGATCCCTCCACTTT

clone_size: .
v_call: TRBV7-9
j_call: TRBJ1-2
d_call: TRBD1
cdr3_aa: CASRTPIYRGGLGYTF
cdr3_nt: TGTGCCAGCAGAACTCCCATCTACAGGGGGGGGCTTGGCTACACCTTC

clone_size: .
v_call: TRBV2
j_call: TRBJ1-4
d_call: TRBD1
cdr3_aa: CASGRQGSGEKLFF
cdr3_nt: TGTGCCAGCGGACGACAGGGGTCGGGTGAAAAACTGTTTTTT

clone_size: .
v_call: TRBV5-6
j_call: TRBJ2-7
d_call: .
cdr3_aa: CASSPNTGISYEQYF
cdr3_nt: TGTGCTAGCAGCCCAAATACAGGAATTTCCTACGAGCAGTACTTC

clone_size: .
v_call: TRBV6-4
j_call: TRBJ1-4
d_call: TRBD1
cdr3_aa: CARETGGPANEKLFF
cdr3_nt: TGTGCCAGAGAGACAGGGGGCCCGGCTAATGAAAAACTGTTTTTT

clone_size: .
v_call: TRBV27
j_call: TRBJ2-7
d_call: TRBD2
cdr3_aa: CASSFSGLAYDEQYF
cdr3_nt: TGTGCCAGCAGTTTCTCGGGACTAGCGTACGACGAGCAGTACTTC

clone_size: .
v_call: TRBV27
j_call: TRBJ2-3
d_call: .
cdr3_aa: CASSPSTDTQYF
cdr3_nt: TGTGCCAGCAGTCCAAGCACAGATACGCAGTATTTT

clone_size: .
v_call: TRBV14
j_call: TRBJ1-2
d_call: .
cdr3_aa: CASSQDRGRGLDYGYTF
cdr3_nt: TGTGCCAGCAGCCAAGATCGCGGCCGGGGGTTGGACTATGGCTACACCTTC

clone_size: .
v_call: TRBV6-4
j_call: TRBJ2-1
d_call: .
cdr3_aa: CASSPFSGTEQFF
cdr3_nt: TGTGCCAGCAGTCCTTTTTCCGGGACAGAGCAGTTCTTC

clone_size: few
v_call: TRBV9
j_call: TRBJ1-2
d_call: .
cdr3_aa: CASSVTGTGSGYTF
cdr3_nt: TGTGCCAGCAGCGTAACTGGCACAGGCAGTGGCTACACCTTC

clone_size: once
v_call: TRBV15
j_call: TRBJ2-3
d_call: TRBD1
cdr3_aa: CATSRDRFRDTQYF
cdr3_nt: TGTGCCACCAGCAGGGACAGGTTTAGGGATACGCAGTATTTT

clone_size: .
v_call: TRBV30
j_call: TRBJ2-7
d_call: .
cdr3_aa: CAWSRVLGEQYF
cdr3_nt: TGTGCCTGGAGTCGGGTCCTGGGCGAGCAGTACTTC

clone_size: .
v_call: TRBV5-4
j_call: TRBJ2-7
d_call: TRBD1
cdr3_aa: CASSPSTGQVGEQYF
cdr3_nt: TGTGCCAGCAGCCCCTCGACCGGACAGGTGGGAGAGCAGTACTTC

clone_size: few
v_call: TRBV10-3
j_call: TRBJ1-2
d_call: TRBD1
cdr3_aa: CATRLGTGDLGYTF
cdr3_nt: TGTGCCACGCGGCTCGGGACAGGGGATCTTGGCTACACCTTC

clone_size: many
v_call: TRBV16
j_call: TRBJ2-7
d_call: .
cdr3_aa: CASSRGTGNEQYF
cdr3_nt: TGTGCCAGCAGCCGAGGCACAGGGAACGAGCAGTACTTC

clone_size: once
v_call: TRBV12-5
j_call: TRBJ1-5
d_call: .
cdr3_aa: CASGYSSGYPGNQPQHF
cdr3_nt: TGTGCTAGTGGTTACTCCTCAGGCTACCCGGGCAATCAGCCCCAGCATTTT

clone_size: .
v_call: TRBV3-1/TRBV3-2
j_call: TRBJ1-1
d_call: TRBD1
cdr3_aa: CASSQTGALEAFF
cdr3_nt: TGTGCCAGCAGCCAAACAGGGGCTCTTGAAGCTTTCTTT

clone_size: .
v_call: TRBV19
j_call: TRBJ1-5
d_call: TRBD1
cdr3_aa: CASSTDRVNQPQHF
cdr3_nt: TGTGCCAGTAGTACGGACAGGGTCAATCAGCCCCAGCATTTT

clone_size: .
v_call: TRBV5-1
j_call: TRBJ2-2
d_call: .
cdr3_aa: CASSSQEGLLAGELFF
cdr3_nt: TGCGCCAGCAGCTCCCAGGAGGGCCTCTTAGCCGGGGAGCTGTTTTTT

clone_size: .
v_call: TRBV18
j_call: TRBJ2-7
d_call: .
cdr3_aa: CASSPPRPQRTYEQYF
cdr3_nt: TGTGCCAGCTCACCTCCTAGACCACAACGAACCTACGAGCAGTACTTC

clone_size: .
v_call: TRBV6-5
j_call: TRBJ2-1
d_call: TRBD2
cdr3_aa: CASSRGGANEQFF
cdr3_nt: TGTGCCAGCAGTCGCGGGGGGGCCAATGAGCAGTTCTTC

clone_size: .
v_call: TRBV3-1/TRBV3-2
j_call: TRBJ2-7
d_call: TRBD2
cdr3_aa: CASSQAVGLAGGKGNEQYF
cdr3_nt: TGTGCCAGCAGCCAAGCCGTAGGACTAGCGGGGGGGAAGGGGAACGAGCAGTACTTC

clone_size: .
v_call: TRBV3-1/TRBV3-2
j_call: TRBJ2-5
d_call: .
cdr3_aa: CASSQALTGSGSETQYF
cdr3_nt: TGTGCCAGCAGCCAAGCCTTAACGGGCTCGGGGAGTGAGACCCAGTACTTC

clone_size: .
v_call: TRBV5-6
j_call: TRBJ2-3
d_call: .
cdr3_aa: CASSLRLNTQYF
cdr3_nt: TGTGCCAGCAGCTTACGACTGAATACGCAGTATTTT

clone_size: .
v_call: TRBV2
j_call: TRBJ2-1
d_call: TRBD2
cdr3_aa: CASGRDPYNEQFF
cdr3_nt: TGTGCCAGCGGGAGGGACCCCTACAATGAGCAGTTCTTC

clone_size: .
v_call: TRBV18
j_call: TRBJ1-1
d_call: .
cdr3_aa: CASSRLQGSDTEAFF
cdr3_nt: TGTGCCAGCTCACGCTTACAGGGCTCGGACACTGAAGCTTTCTTT

clone_size: .
v_call: TRBV19
j_call: TRBJ2-7
d_call: TRBD2
cdr3_aa: CAVGLAKGTVQYF
cdr3_nt: TGTGCCGTGGGACTAGCAAAAGGGACGGTGCAGTACTTC

clone_size: .
v_call: TRBV12-5
j_call: TRBJ1-1
d_call: .
cdr3_aa: CASAWRLNTEAFF
cdr3_nt: TGTGCTAGTGCGTGGAGGTTGAACACTGAAGCTTTCTTT

clone_size: .
v_call: TRBV7-9
j_call: TRBJ2-7
d_call: TRBD2
cdr3_aa: CASSEGLAPSYEQYF
cdr3_nt: TGTGCCAGCAGCGAGGGACTAGCGCCTTCCTACGAGCAGTACTTC

clone_size: .
v_call: TRBV2
j_call: TRBJ1-1
d_call: .
cdr3_aa: CASSEIRVDTEAFF
cdr3_nt: TGTGCCAGCAGTGAAATTCGAGTGGACACTGAAGCTTTCTTT

clone_size: .
v_call: TRBV4-1
j_call: TRBJ1-5
d_call: TRBD1
cdr3_aa: CASSQDRDSKSNQPQHF
cdr3_nt: TGCGCCAGCAGCCAAGATAGGGACAGTAAAAGCAATCAGCCCCAGCATTTT

clone_size: .
v_call: TRBV5-1
j_call: TRBJ1-5
d_call: .
cdr3_aa: CASSLEGVGNQPQHF
cdr3_nt: TGCGCCAGCAGCTTGGAGGGGGTTGGCAATCAGCCCCAGCATTTT

clone_size: .
v_call: TRBV7-9
j_call: TRBJ2-5
d_call: .
cdr3_aa: CASSLNRETQYF
cdr3_nt: TGTGCCAGCAGCTTAAATCGAGAGACCCAGTACTTC

clone_size: once
v_call: TRBV7-2
j_call: TRBJ1-2
d_call: .
cdr3_aa: CASSLVLGPLYTF
cdr3_nt: TGTGCCAGCAGCTTAGTGTTGGGCCCACTCTACACCTTC

clone_size: .
v_call: TRBV7-2
j_call: TRBJ1-5
d_call: .
cdr3_aa: CASSFDNSNQPQHF
cdr3_nt: TGTGCCAGCAGCTTTGACAATAGCAATCAGCCCCAGCATTTT